The 19 T cell receptor beta chains presented below share a single source sample, sequenced in a study of T cell changes during pregnancy in multiple sclerosis. The data were produced by immunoSEQ multiplex PCR, yet TCRdb's version contains in-frame clones alone and is incomplete. This table has 55,000 to 75,000 clones, about 92% appearing once. The material sequenced was peripheral blood, taken after pregnancy. The receptors derive from a female donor with multiple sclerosis, enrolled in a pregnancy study.

The rearrangement joins TRBV9 to TRBJ1-3, with 7 bases that match TRBD1. Trimming at V came to 0 bases and at J to 0 bases, leaving 9 bases not matched to a gene. The germline V gene has CDR1 SGDLS and CDR2 YYNGEE. The CDR3 is 18 amino acids. CDR3 sequence: CASSVAPGTDLSGNTIYF. CDR3 DNA sequence: TGTGCCAGCAGCGTAGCCCCCGGGACAGATCTCTCTGGAAACACCATATATTTT.

This chain links TRBV18 with TRBJ2-5, with 8 bases fitting TRBD2. The CDR3 runs 16 residues. The J segment lost 5 bases and the V segment lost 6 bases, leaving 14 bases of the junction unmatched. Germline V CDR1 and CDR2: KGHSH, LQKENI. As DNA, the CDR3 is TGTGCCAGCTCCCCTATGGCGGGAGGTACTACGGAGACCCAGTACTTC. This encodes CASSPMAGGTTETQYF.

The chain uses TRBV6-6 and TRBJ1-3; 8 nucleotides align to TRBD1. Germline values: CDR1 MNHNY, CDR2 SVGAGI (reference sequence). The CDR3 spans 15 residues. V lost 5 bases, J lost 6 bases, and 9 bases stayed unmatched. The CDR3 sequence is CASSKQGAQLNTIYF. CDR3 in DNA: TGTGCCAGCAGTAAGCAGGGGGCGCAACTAAACACCATATATTTT.

The chain is built from TRBV10-3 and TRBJ2-1, with 14 bases matching TRBD2. The CDR3 is 18 amino acids. Losses at the gene ends were 5 bases for V and 4 bases for J; bases not matched to a gene: 10. Germline lookup yields CDR1 ENHRY and CDR2 SYGVKD. The CDR3 here is CAISSGLAGVIAYNEQFF. In nucleotides, the CDR3 is TGTGCCATCAGTTCGGGACTAGCGGGAGTAATTGCTTACAATGAGCAGTTCTTC.

The V gene is TRBV6-6, the J gene TRBJ2-7; D call uncertain. Trimming removed 0 bases from V and 4 bases from J, with 4 bases in between. The CDR3 spans 12 residues. The germline V gene encodes CDR1 MNHNY and CDR2 SVGAGI (reference sequence). CDR3 loop: CASSYSVYEQYF. DNA for the CDR3: TGTGCCAGCAGTTACTCCGTTTACGAGCAGTACTTC.

V is TRBV18 and J is TRBJ1-1; a possible D gene is TRBD1 (6 bases). The V end was cut by 1 base, the J end by 2 bases, with 17 bases between. The CDR3 totals 17 residues. Germline V gives CDR1 KGHSH, CDR2 LQKENI. The chain's CDR3 is CASSPRTGTVLNTEAFF. In nucleotides, the CDR3 is TGTGCCAGCTCACCACGCACAGGGACGGTTTTAAACACTGAAGCTTTCTTT.

The genes are TRBV30 and TRBJ2-5, with D possibly TRBD2 on 5 matching bases. The CDR3 is 12 amino acids. Germline CDR1 reads GTSNPN; CDR2 reads SVGIG (reference sequence). V lost 5 bases, J lost 0 bases, and 7 bases lay in between. Here the CDR3 reads CAWEDYQETQYF. DNA of the CDR3: TGTGCCTGGGAGGACTACCAAGAGACCCAGTACTTC.

The V call is TRBV19, the J call TRBJ1-2, with D possibly matching TRBD1 (5 bases). Germline V lookup: CDR1 LNHDA, CDR2 SQIVND (reference sequence). Trimming left V 7 bases short and J 3 bases short, with 15 bases between. The CDR3 length is 14 residues. The DNA of the CDR3 is TGTGCCAGTACCCCCCCTCCAGGGTACTATGGCTACACCTTC. Amino acid sequence: CASTPPPGYYGYTF.

V gene TRBV5-6 combines with J gene TRBJ1-1; possible D gene TRBD1, 6 bases. V was shortened by 6 bases and J by 3 bases, with 15 bases between the two germline ends. Germline V gene data show CDR1 as SGHDT and CDR2 as YYEEEE. The CDR3 spans 14 residues. The CDR3 here is CASTSLQGDTEAFF. CDR3 nucleotides: TGTGCCAGCACCTCCTTACAGGGAGACACTGAAGCTTTCTTT. Together with reference TRBV5-6 and TRBJ1-1, the CDR3 gives the full variable domain: DAGVTQSPTHLIKTRGQQVTLRCSPKSGHDTVSWYQQALGQGPQFIFQYYEEEERQRGNFPDRFSGHQFPNYSSELNVNALLLGDSALYLCASTSLQGDTEAFFGQGTRLTVV.

V usage is TRBV7-2 and J usage is TRBJ2-3; tentatively, D is TRBD2 (6 bases). The CDR3 runs 15 residues. The germline V and J ends were trimmed by 0 bases and 4 bases, with 11 bases remaining between them. Germline CDR1 and CDR2: SGHTA and FQGNSA. The CDR3 DNA reads as TGTGCCAGCAGCTTAGCGCCGGTAGCGGCAGATACGCAGTATTTT. Its translation: CASSLAPVAADTQYF.

The rearrangement uses TRBV7-9 and TRBJ2-7; D possibly corresponds to TRBD1 (5 bases). The CDR3 extends over 12 amino acids. V lost 2 bases to trimming and J lost 7 bases, with 9 bases between them. CDR1 and CDR2 from the germline V gene are SEHNR and FQNEAQ (reference sequence). The CDR3 loop reads CASSLRGKEQYF. CDR3 coding DNA: TGTGCCAGCAGCTTAAGGGGTAAAGAGCAGTACTTC.

This chain connects TRBV4-3 to TRBJ2-3; TRBD2 aligns across 10 bases. With 2 bases clipped from V and 4 bases from J, the junction kept 12 bases outside the gene matches. CDR3 length equals 18 residues. The V gene's germline CDR1 is LGHNA and CDR2 YSLEER. CDR3 sequence (DNA): TGCGCCAGCAGCCAAAGGTCGGTTCCTAGCGGGAGTCCAGATACGCAGTATTTT. This codes for CASSQRSVPSGSPDTQYF.

This sequence joins TRBV27 and TRBJ2-2; TRBD1 matches 7 bases. The CDR3 sequence is 16 residues long. V was clipped by 7 bases and J by 0 bases; unmatched bases: 8. In germline, CDR1 is MNHEY, CDR2 SMNVEV (reference sequence). The CDR3 DNA sequence: TGTGCCAGCACGTCAGGGGGTGCCCCGAACACCGGGGAGCTGTTTTTT. Encoded protein: CASTSGGAPNTGELFF.

This chain's CDR3 is CASKAGEGETQYF. In DNA, the CDR3 is TGCGCCAGCAAAGCAGGGGAAGGAGAGACCCAGTACTTC. This chain links TRBV5-1 with TRBJ2-5; a weak D match, TRBD1 (6 bases). Trimming cost V 6 bases and J 4 bases, with 13 bases left between them. The CDR3 has 13 amino acids. Germline V lookup: CDR1 SGHRS, CDR2 YFSETQ.

V gene TRBV5-1 combines with J gene TRBJ2-3; the D is unclear. V dropped 4 bases and J dropped 1 base, with 16 bases sitting between them. This CDR3 contains 16 residues. Germline-derived CDR1 and CDR2 are SGHRS and YFSETQ. The CDR3: CASSGAAASRTDTQYF. The DNA of the CDR3 is TGCGCCAGCAGCGGCGCGGCAGCTTCCCGCACAGATACGCAGTATTTT.

The chain links TRBV7-6 to TRBJ2-7; D unresolved. Trimming left V 0 bases short and J 2 bases short, with 5 bases between. CDR1 is SGHVS and CDR2 is FNYEAQ in the germline V gene. This CDR3 has 13 residues. CDR3 sequence (DNA): TGTGCCAGCAGCTTAGCTCGAGCCTACGAGCAGTACTTC. It encodes CASSLARAYEQYF.

The chain uses TRBV2 and TRBJ2-7; TRBD2 matches at 9 bases. The CDR3 spans 18 residues. Germline CDR1 SNHLY, CDR2 FYNNEI. The V and J ends lost 0 bases and 4 bases, in that order; junction bases with no gene match: 13. CDR3 sequence: CASSEAGSRNSGRYEQYF. The CDR3 nucleotides read TGTGCCAGCAGTGAAGCTGGCAGTCGGAATAGCGGGAGATACGAGCAGTACTTC.

This chain joins TRBV7-3 and TRBJ2-3; D is unresolved. The CDR3 sequence is 17 residues long. Germline loops: CDR1 SGHTA, CDR2 FQGTGA. Between the trimmed V and J ends, which lost 0 bases and 0 bases, there was a span of 13 bases. The CDR3 DNA reads as TGTGCCAGCAGCTTAACGTCGCTACCCCTTAGCACAGATACGCAGTATTTT. Translation gives CASSLTSLPLSTDTQYF.

This rearrangement joins TRBV7-9 to TRBJ1-2, with no clear D. CDR3 length: 13 amino acids. Germline lookup yields CDR1 SEHNR and CDR2 FQNEAQ (reference sequence). V was clipped by 2 bases and J by 1 base, with 5 bases between them. Here the CDR3 reads CASSLRDNYGYTF. The CDR3 DNA follows: TGTGCCAGCAGCTTACGGGATAACTATGGCTACACCTTC.